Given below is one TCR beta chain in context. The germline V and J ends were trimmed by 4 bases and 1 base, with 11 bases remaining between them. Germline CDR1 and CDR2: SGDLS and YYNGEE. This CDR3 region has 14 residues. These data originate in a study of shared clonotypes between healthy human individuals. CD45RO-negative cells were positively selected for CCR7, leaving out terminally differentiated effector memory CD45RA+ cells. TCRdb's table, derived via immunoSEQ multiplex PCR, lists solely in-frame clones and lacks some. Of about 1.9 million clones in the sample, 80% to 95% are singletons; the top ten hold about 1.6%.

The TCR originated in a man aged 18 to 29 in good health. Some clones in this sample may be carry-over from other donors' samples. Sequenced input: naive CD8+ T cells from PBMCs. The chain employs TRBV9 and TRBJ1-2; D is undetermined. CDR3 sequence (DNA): TGTGCCAGCAGCCCCTCTCGGGTTAACTATGGCTACACCTTC. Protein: CASSPSRVNYGYTF.